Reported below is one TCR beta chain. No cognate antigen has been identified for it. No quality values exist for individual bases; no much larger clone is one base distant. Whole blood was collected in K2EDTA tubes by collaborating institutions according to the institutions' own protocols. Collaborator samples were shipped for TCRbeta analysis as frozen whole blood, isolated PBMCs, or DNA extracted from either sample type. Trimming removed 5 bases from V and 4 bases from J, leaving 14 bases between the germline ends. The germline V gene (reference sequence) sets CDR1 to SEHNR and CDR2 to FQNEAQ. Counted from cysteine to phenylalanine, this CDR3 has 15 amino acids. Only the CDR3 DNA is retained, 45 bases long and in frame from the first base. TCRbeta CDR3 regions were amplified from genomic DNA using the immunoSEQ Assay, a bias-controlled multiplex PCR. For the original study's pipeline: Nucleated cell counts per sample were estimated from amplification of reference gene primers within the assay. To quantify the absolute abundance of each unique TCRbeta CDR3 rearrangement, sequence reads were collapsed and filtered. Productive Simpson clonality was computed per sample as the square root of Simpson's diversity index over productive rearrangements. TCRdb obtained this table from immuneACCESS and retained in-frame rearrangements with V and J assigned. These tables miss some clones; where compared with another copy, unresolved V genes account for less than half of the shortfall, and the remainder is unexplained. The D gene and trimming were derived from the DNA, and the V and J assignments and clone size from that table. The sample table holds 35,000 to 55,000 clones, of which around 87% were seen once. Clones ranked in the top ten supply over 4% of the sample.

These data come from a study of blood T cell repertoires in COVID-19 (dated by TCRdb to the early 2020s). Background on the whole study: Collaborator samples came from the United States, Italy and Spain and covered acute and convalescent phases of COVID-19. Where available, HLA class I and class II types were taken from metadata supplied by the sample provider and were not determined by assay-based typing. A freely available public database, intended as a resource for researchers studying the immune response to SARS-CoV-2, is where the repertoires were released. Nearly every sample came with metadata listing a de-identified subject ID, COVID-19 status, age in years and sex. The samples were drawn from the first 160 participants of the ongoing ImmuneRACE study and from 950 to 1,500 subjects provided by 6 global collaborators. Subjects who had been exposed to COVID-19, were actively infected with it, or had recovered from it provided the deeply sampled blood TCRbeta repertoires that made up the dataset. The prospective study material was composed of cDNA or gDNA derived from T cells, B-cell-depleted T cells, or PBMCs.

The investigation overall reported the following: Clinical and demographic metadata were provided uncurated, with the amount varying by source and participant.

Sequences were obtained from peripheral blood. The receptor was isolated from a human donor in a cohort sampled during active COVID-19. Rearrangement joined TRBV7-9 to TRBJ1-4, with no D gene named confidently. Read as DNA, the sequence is TGTGCCAGCAGCCCCTCCGGGCGGGGTAATGAAAAACTGTTTTTT. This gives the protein CASSPSGRGNEKLFF.